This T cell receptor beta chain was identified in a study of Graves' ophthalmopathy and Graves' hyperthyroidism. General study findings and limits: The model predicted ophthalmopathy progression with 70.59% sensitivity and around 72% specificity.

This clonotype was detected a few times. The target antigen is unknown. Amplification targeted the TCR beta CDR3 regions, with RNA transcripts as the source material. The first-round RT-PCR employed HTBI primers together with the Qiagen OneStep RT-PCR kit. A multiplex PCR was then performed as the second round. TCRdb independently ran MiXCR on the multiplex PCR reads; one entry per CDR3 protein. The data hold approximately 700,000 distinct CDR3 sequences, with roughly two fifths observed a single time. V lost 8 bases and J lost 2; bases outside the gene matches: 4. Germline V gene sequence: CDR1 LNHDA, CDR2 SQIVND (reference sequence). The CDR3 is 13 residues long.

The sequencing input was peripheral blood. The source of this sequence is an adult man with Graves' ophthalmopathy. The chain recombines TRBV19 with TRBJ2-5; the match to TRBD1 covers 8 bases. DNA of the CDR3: TGTGCCAGTGGGGACAGGTCGCAAGAGACCCAGTACTTC. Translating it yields CASGDRSQETQYF. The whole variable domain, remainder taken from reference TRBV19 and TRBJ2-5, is DGGITQSPKYLFRKEGQNVTLSCEQNLNHDAMYWYRQDPGQGLRLIYYSQIVNDFQKGDIAEGYSVSREKKESFPLTVTSAQKNPTAFYLCASGDRSQETQYFGPGTRLLVL.